The T cell receptor (beta chain) described here comes from a study of T cell repertoires in cytomegalovirus infection (dated by TCRdb to about 2019). At the level of the whole study: The HLA type of each donor mattered for the analysis, because public TCR beta signatures pointed to carriage of CMV infection along with the matching HLA type.

This clonotype was observed a few times. Its antigen remains unidentified. Nothing much larger sits one base from this clone, and base qualities are not available. Sequences SGHDN (CDR1) and FVKESK (CDR2) are obtained from the germline V gene. Taken from cysteine to phenylalanine, the CDR3 has 14 residues. The kept DNA is CDR3 alone, 42 bases in frame from the first base. At the junction V is shortened by 9 bases and J by 2 bases, with 11 bases in between. General findings and caveats noted by the study authors: Cumulative frequency of public TCR beta family members discriminated carriers of CMV infection plus the relevant HLA type in this cohort and an independent approximately 350-donor cohort. The ex vivo response was dominated by HLA-C-restricted CMV-specific TCR beta clonotypes, and the single most frequent clonotype in two of eight donors was supplied by these HLA-C-restricted clonotypes.

Sequencing relied on an Illumina HiSeq 1500. In TCRdb, the public reads were trimmed at Q25 with fastp and aligned with MiXCR, with productive beta chains retained. One record per CDR3 amino acid sequence lists the most common genes and DNA. The sample includes approximately 150,000 distinct CDR3 sequences, with roughly 17% observed a single time. About 19% of the sample is taken by the ten largest. This TCR derives from a human donor in good health (CMV status not recorded). Some clones in this sample may be carry-over from other donors' samples. The chain couples TRBV14 to TRBJ2-6, with no D gene named confidently. Source material: CD8+ T cells from PBMCs. The encoded CDR3 is CASTPWAGANVLTF. The nucleotides read TGTGCCAGTACGCCTTGGGCTGGGGCCAACGTCCTGACTTTC.